Listed below are T cell receptor beta chains from one sample, sequenced in a study of blood T cell repertoires in COVID-19. The protocol was immunoSEQ multiplex PCR, while the TCRdb copy is restricted to in-frame clones and leaves out a portion. This table has under 300,000 clones, 85% to 95% appearing once. The sample taken for sequencing was PBMCs or T cells enriched from blood (not recorded which). The receptor source for this set is a young woman who had recovered from COVID-19. Each CDR3 is given with its conserved first and last residue. The D gene is left open where the match is weak. Clone size, where shown, is once, few, many, or a class for clones that have expanded.

abundance	j_gene	d_gene	v_gene	CDR3aa	CDR3nt
NA	TRBJ2-7	TRBD2	TRBV11-3	CASSLASGAYEQYF	TGTGCCAGCAGCTTGGCTAGCGGAGCCTACGAGCAGTACTTC
few	TRBJ1-5	NA	TRBV21-1	CASSNLQGFSNQPQHF	TGTGCCAGCAGCAATTTACAGGGTTTTAGCAATCAGCCCCAGCATTTT
once	TRBJ2-7	NA	TRBV9	CASSVAATGSYEQYF	TGTGCCAGCAGCGTAGCCGCAACAGGTTCCTACGAGCAGTACTTC
NA	TRBJ1-2	NA	TRBV11-2	CASSDQGSPNYGYTF	TGTGCCAGCAGCGATCAGGGATCCCCTAACTATGGCTACACCTTC
NA	TRBJ2-2	NA	TRBV11-2	CASRHYRGRGNTGELFF	TGTGCCAGCAGACACTATCGGGGCAGGGGGAACACCGGGGAGCTGTTTTTT
NA	TRBJ2-5	NA	TRBV15	CATSRVELETQYF	TGTGCCACCAGCAGAGTTGAGTTGGAGACCCAGTACTTC
NA	TRBJ1-2	NA	TRBV24-1	CATSDLGNHRGYGYGYTF	TGTGCCACCAGTGATTTGGGGAACCATAGAGGGTACGGCTATGGCTACACCTTC
NA	TRBJ1-2	TRBD1	TRBV2	CASSRDSGYTF	TGTGCCAGCAGCCGGGACAGCGGCTACACCTTC
NA	TRBJ2-3	TRBD2	TRBV5-1	CASSLGASGSTDTQYF	TGCGCCAGCAGCTTGGGCGCTAGCGGAAGCACAGATACGCAGTATTTT
NA	TRBJ2-2	NA	TRBV7-6	CASSLVRRTMRVNTGELFF	TGTGCCAGCAGCTTAGTCCGGCGCACCATGAGGGTGAACACCGGGGAGCTGTTTTTT
NA	TRBJ2-5	NA	TRBV3-1/TRBV3-2	CASSQDIWAGGTQYF	TGTGCCAGCAGCCAAGATATTTGGGCCGGGGGGACCCAGTACTTC
NA	TRBJ1-1	TRBD1	TRBV19	CASGVGRGTEAFF	TGTGCCAGTGGTGTAGGCAGGGGGACTGAAGCTTTCTTT
NA	TRBJ2-5	NA	TRBV24-1	CATSDPAGQIQETQYF	TGTGCCACCAGTGACCCCGCGGGACAGATACAAGAGACCCAGTACTTC
once	TRBJ1-6	TRBD1	TRBV27	CASSGQGRSPLHF	TGTGCCAGCAGCGGACAGGGCCGGTCACCCCTCCACTTT
NA	TRBJ2-7	NA	TRBV4-2	CASSQEQRVYEQYF	TGTGCCAGCAGCCAAGAACAGAGAGTGTACGAGCAGTACTTC
NA	TRBJ2-1	TRBD1	TRBV2	CASSDLSLGQGISNEQFF	TGTGCCAGCAGTGACTTGTCCTTAGGACAGGGGATCTCCAATGAGCAGTTCTTC
NA	TRBJ2-7	NA	TRBV15	CATSRGRQYEQYF	TGTGCCACCAGCAGAGGCCGCCAGTACGAGCAGTACTTC
NA	TRBJ2-1	TRBD1	TRBV5-1	CASSRTGDSYNEQFF	TGCGCCAGCAGCAGGACAGGGGATTCGTACAATGAGCAGTTCTTC
NA	TRBJ2-1	TRBD2	TRBV6-1	CASSEVRWSGRAYNEQFF	TGTGCCAGCAGTGAAGTTCGGTGGAGCGGGAGGGCTTACAATGAGCAGTTCTTC
NA	TRBJ2-7	TRBD2	TRBV27	CASKSSRGGYDEQYF	TGTGCCAGCAAGAGTTCGCGGGGGGGCTACGACGAGCAGTACTTC
NA	TRBJ2-7	NA	TRBV18	CASSPPRGQSSYEQYF	TGTGCCAGCTCACCACCAAGGGGCCAGAGCTCCTACGAGCAGTACTTC
few	TRBJ2-3	NA	TRBV28	CASSLPRGTDTQYF	TGTGCCAGCAGTTTACCTCGGGGAACAGATACGCAGTATTTT
NA	TRBJ1-6	TRBD1	TRBV7-9	CASSSTQGPTSYNSPLHF	TGTGCCAGCAGCTCGACACAGGGGCCAACTTCCTATAATTCACCCCTCCACTTT
once	TRBJ1-1	TRBD1	TRBV11-2	CASSLGGTGIEKAFF	TGTGCCAGCAGCTTAGGGGGGACAGGGATCGAGAAAGCTTTCTTT
once	TRBJ1-2	NA	TRBV28	CASSLPTGDYGYTF	TGTGCCAGCAGCCTACCGACGGGAGACTATGGCTACACCTTC
NA	TRBJ2-7	TRBD2	TRBV28	CASSPTSGPSYEQYF	TGTGCCAGCAGTCCGACTAGCGGACCTTCCTACGAGCAGTACTTC
once	TRBJ1-1	TRBD1	TRBV28	CATRRTGAEAFF	TGTGCCACCAGACGGACAGGGGCTGAAGCTTTCTTT
NA	TRBJ1-3	TRBD1	TRBV18	CASSRPGQGRSGNTIYF	TGTGCCAGCTCGCGCCCGGGACAGGGACGCTCTGGAAACACCATATATTTT
once	TRBJ1-6	NA	TRBV19	CASSMSENSPLHF	TGTGCCAGTAGTATGTCCGAGAATTCACCCCTCCACTTT
NA	TRBJ1-1	TRBD1	TRBV29-1	CSVAGQGWTEAFF	TGCAGCGTGGCTGGACAGGGCTGGACTGAAGCTTTCTTT
NA	TRBJ1-2	NA	TRBV5-4	CASSSLGGDYGYTF	TGTGCCAGCAGCTCCCTCGGGGGGGACTATGGCTACACCTTC
NA	TRBJ1-4	NA	TRBV21-1	CATLSDRVSLANEKLFF	TGTGCCACCCTCTCCGACAGGGTTTCTTTGGCTAATGAAAAACTGTTTTTT
NA	TRBJ2-1	TRBD2	TRBV9	CASSSSTGLAGGPYNEQFF	TGTGCCAGCAGCTCCTCTACCGGACTAGCGGGGGGACCATACAATGAGCAGTTCTTC
NA	TRBJ1-2	TRBD1	TRBV5-1	CASSSRDSANYGYTF	TGCGCCAGCAGCTCCAGGGACAGTGCTAACTATGGCTACACCTTC
NA	TRBJ2-3	NA	TRBV4-1	CASSQDRDRVTDTQYF	TGCGCCAGCAGCCAAGATCGCGACAGAGTCACAGATACGCAGTATTTT
few	TRBJ1-2	NA	TRBV21-1	CASSTRGWAPCYGYTF	TGTGCCAGCAGCACCCGTGGTTGGGCTCCCTGCTATGGCTACACCTTC
NA	TRBJ2-1	NA	TRBV9	CASSEVGGNNEQFF	TGTGCCAGCAGCGAGGTAGGGGGTAACAATGAGCAGTTCTTC
NA	TRBJ1-1	NA	TRBV18	CASSPQGMNTEAFF	TGTGCCAGCTCACCACAGGGGATGAACACTGAAGCTTTCTTT
NA	TRBJ2-7	TRBD1	TRBV27	CASSIDRGHEQYF	TGTGCCAGCAGCATAGACAGGGGCCACGAGCAGTACTTC
NA	TRBJ1-3	NA	TRBV9	CASSVAGFGNTIYF	TGTGCCAGCAGCGTAGCAGGTTTTGGAAACACCATATATTTT
NA	TRBJ1-2	NA	TRBV21-1	CASSKKAKESSNYGYTF	TGTGCCAGCAGCAAAAAGGCCAAGGAGAGTTCTAACTATGGCTACACCTTC
NA	TRBJ2-2	NA	TRBV9	CASSVEHSHAGELFF	TGTGCCAGCAGCGTAGAGCACAGCCACGCCGGGGAGCTGTTTTTT
NA	TRBJ2-6	NA	TRBV5-1	CASSDSSGANVLTF	TGCGCCAGCAGTGACAGCTCTGGGGCCAACGTCCTGACTTTC
NA	TRBJ2-6	NA	TRBV5-4	CASSSQSSGANVLTF	TGTGCCAGCAGCTCACAGTCTTCTGGGGCCAACGTCCTGACTTTC
NA	TRBJ1-2	NA	TRBV5-1	CASSPDAGNNYGYTF	TGCGCCAGCAGCCCCGATGCCGGGAATAACTATGGCTACACCTTC
NA	TRBJ2-7	TRBD1	TRBV6-4	CASSPKQGDEQYF	TGTGCCAGCAGTCCCAAACAGGGGGACGAGCAGTACTTC
NA	TRBJ1-3	NA	TRBV2	CASSGSTGKASGNTIYF	TGTGCCAGCAGTGGTTCAACAGGAAAAGCCTCTGGAAACACCATATATTTT
NA	TRBJ1-2	NA	TRBV6-5	CWVEENYGYTF	TGTTGGGTCGAGGAAAACTATGGCTACACCTTC
NA	TRBJ2-1	NA	TRBV7-6	CASSLAGRGFEQFF	TGTGCCAGCAGCTTAGCTGGGCGGGGTTTTGAGCAGTTCTTC
NA	TRBJ2-3	TRBD1	TRBV20-1	CSASKSVGTDRLDTQYF	TGCAGTGCTAGTAAAAGTGTCGGGACAGACCGACTAGATACGCAGTATTTT
once	TRBJ1-2	TRBD1	TRBV7-9	CASSAGTGVTFVYGYTF	TGTGCCAGCAGCGCGGGGACAGGGGTTACCTTCGTCTATGGCTACACCTTC
NA	TRBJ1-5	TRBD1	TRBV10-3	CAISETGVNQPQHF	TGTGCCATCAGTGAGACAGGGGTTAATCAGCCCCAGCATTTT
NA	TRBJ1-1	NA	TRBV4-1	CASSPRTGLNTEAFF	TGCGCCAGCAGCCCCCGAACAGGGCTGAACACTGAAGCTTTCTTT
NA	TRBJ2-2	NA	TRBV7-8	CASSLGGDSGGELFF	TGTGCCAGCAGCTTGGGTGGTGATTCGGGCGGGGAGCTGTTTTTT
NA	TRBJ2-7	TRBD2	TRBV7-9	CASSLVAGGQQYF	TGTGCCAGCAGCTTAGTAGCGGGAGGCCAGCAGTACTTC
NA	TRBJ1-1	NA	TRBV29-1	CSVSSLTQAFF	TGCAGCGTTTCCTCTCTCACTCAAGCTTTCTTT